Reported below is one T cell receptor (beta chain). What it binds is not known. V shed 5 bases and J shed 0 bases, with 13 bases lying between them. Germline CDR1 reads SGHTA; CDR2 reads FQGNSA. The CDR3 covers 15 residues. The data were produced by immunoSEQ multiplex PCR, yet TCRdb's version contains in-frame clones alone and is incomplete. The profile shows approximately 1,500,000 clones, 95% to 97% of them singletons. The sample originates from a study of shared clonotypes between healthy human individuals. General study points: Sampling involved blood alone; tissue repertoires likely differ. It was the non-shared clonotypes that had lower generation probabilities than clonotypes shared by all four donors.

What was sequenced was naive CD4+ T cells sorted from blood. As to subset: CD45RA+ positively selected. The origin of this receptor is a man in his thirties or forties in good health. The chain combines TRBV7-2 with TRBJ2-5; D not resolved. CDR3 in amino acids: CASSTLVGYQETQYF. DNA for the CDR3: TGTGCCAGCAGCACCCTGGTGGGGTACCAAGAGACCCAGTACTTC.